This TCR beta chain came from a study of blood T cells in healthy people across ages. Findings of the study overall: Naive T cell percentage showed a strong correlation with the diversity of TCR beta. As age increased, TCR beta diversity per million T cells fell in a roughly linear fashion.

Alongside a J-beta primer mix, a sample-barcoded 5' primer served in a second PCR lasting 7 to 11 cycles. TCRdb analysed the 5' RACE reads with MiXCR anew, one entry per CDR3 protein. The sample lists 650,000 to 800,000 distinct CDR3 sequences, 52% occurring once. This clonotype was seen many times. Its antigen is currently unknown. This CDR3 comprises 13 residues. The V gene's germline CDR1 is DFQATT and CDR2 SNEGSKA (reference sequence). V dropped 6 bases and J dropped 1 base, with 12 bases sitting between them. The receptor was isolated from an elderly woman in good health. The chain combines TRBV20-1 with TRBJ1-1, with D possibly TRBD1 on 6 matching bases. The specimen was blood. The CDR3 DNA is TGCAGTGCAACGGGACACCCGAACACTGAAGCTTTCTTT. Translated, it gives CSATGHPNTEAFF.